This T cell receptor (beta chain) emerged from a study of early T cells in non-severe SARS-CoV-2 infection. Study background: It was bulk RNA from unsorted whole blood that was sequenced, and the chains were unpaired. Study-wide points: Anti-spike CD8 responses were favored by VDJdb matching, which missed private and CD4 specificities.

cDNA molecules, individually, were tagged with unique molecular identifiers. TCRdb re-derived calls from the 5' RACE reads in MiXCR, one entry per CDR3 protein. The profile shows tens of thousands of distinct CDR3 sequences, 3.5% to 4.5% of them singletons. In this sample, this clonotype turned up a few times. Its target is unknown. The CDR3 is made up of 12 amino acids. V gave up 5 bases and J gave up 12 bases; unmatched junction bases: 3. The chain recombines TRBV12-3 or TRBV12-4 with TRBJ2-1; 11 positions match TRBD2. Sequenced: whole blood. The sequence came from an adult who was a healthcare worker with PCR-confirmed SARS-CoV-2 infection or an uninfected control (not recorded which). The chain's CDR3 is CASSLSGGVQFF. DNA for the CDR3: TGTGCCAGCAGTCTTAGCGGGGGGGTGCAGTTCTTC.